The 30 T cell receptor beta chains presented below share a single source sample, sequenced in a study of T cell responses to AZD1222 COVID-19 vaccine. Profiled with immunoSEQ multiplex PCR; TCRdb holds only in-frame clones, not every one. This table has about 170,000 clones, 80% to 95% appearing once. The material was peripheral blood, obtained on day 0 of AZD1222 vaccination. The receptors come from an adult in good health.

The chain carries TRBV7-9 and TRBJ2-3, with unresolved D. The germline V gene encodes CDR1 SEHNR and CDR2 FQNEAQ (reference sequence). This CDR3 has 12 residues. The ends were cut back, 5 bases at V and 6 bases at J, with 9 bases in the middle. The CDR3 reads CASSAGSDTQYF. DNA of the CDR3: TGTGCCAGCAGCGCCGGCTCGGATACGCAGTATTTT.

The chain links TRBV18 to TRBJ1-5, with D hard to call. Germline V gene data show CDR1 as KGHSH and CDR2 as LQKENI. Trimming removed 1 base at V and 6 bases at J, with 13 bases between. There are 15 residues in the CDR3. The CDR3 DNA reads as TGTGCCAGCTCACCACAGGCAGATTCGGGTCAGCCCCAGCATTTT. Translating it yields CASSPQADSGQPQHF.

This rearrangement joins TRBV4-1 to TRBJ2-3, with 13 bases aligning to TRBD2. V lost 4 bases, J lost 5 bases, and 12 bases stayed unmatched. CDR3 size: 18 residues. The germline CDR1 and CDR2 sequences are MGHRA and YSYEKL. The CDR3 here is CASSLRGLAGEFGDTQYF. The CDR3 nucleotides read TGCGCCAGCAGCCTTCGCGGACTAGCGGGAGAGTTTGGAGATACGCAGTATTTT.

The chain couples TRBV30 to TRBJ1-6; D gene ambiguous. The V end lost 0 bases, the J end lost 5 bases, and 8 bases lay between the germline ends. This CDR3 has 14 residues. Looked up from germline, CDR1 is GTSNPN and CDR2 is SVGIG (reference sequence). CDR3 loop: CAWSVGQNNSPLHF. The CDR3 bases are TGTGCCTGGAGTGTTGGGCAGAATAATTCACCCCTCCACTTT.

This rearrangement joins TRBV6-1 to TRBJ1-5, with 8 bases lining up with TRBD1. This CDR3 has 17 amino acids. Germline-derived CDR1 and CDR2 are MNHNS and SASEGT. V trimming: 2 bases; J trimming: 1 base; junction bases outside the gene matches: 7. Written as DNA, the CDR3 is TGTGCCAGCAGTGAAATAGTCTGGACAGGGAGCAATCAGCCCCAGCATTTT. Its translation: CASSEIVWTGSNQPQHF.

This clone was observed a handful of times. V gene TRBV5-1 combines with J gene TRBJ2-7; 7 positions match TRBD1. Unmatched junction bases numbered 13, after V lost 8 bases and J lost 2 bases. Germline-derived CDR1 and CDR2 are SGHRS and YFSETQ. The CDR3 sequence is 15 residues long. The CDR3, as DNA: TGCGCCAGTTCGGCTGACCAGACAGGGCCCTACGAGCAGTACTTC. It yields the protein CASSADQTGPYEQYF. Looking up the rest from reference TRBV5-1 and TRBJ2-7 gives the full variable domain: KAGVTQTPRYLIKTRGQQVTLSCSPISGHRSVSWYQQTPGQGLQFLFEYFSETQRNKGNFPGRFSGRQFSNSRSEMNVSTLELGDSALYLCASSADQTGPYEQYFGPGTRLTVT.

The chain carries TRBV5-1 and TRBJ1-4; 7 positions agree with TRBD1. There are 15 residues in the CDR3. The J segment lost 0 bases and the V segment lost 2 bases, leaving 1 base of the junction unmatched. Germline-derived CDR1 and CDR2 are SGHRS and YFSETQ. CDR3 loop: CASSFGTATNEKLFF. The CDR3 nucleotides are TGCGCCAGCAGCTTTGGGACAGCAACTAATGAAAAACTGTTTTTT.

The chain is built from TRBV24-1 and TRBJ2-2; 7 bases are shared with TRBD1. After removal of 2 bases from V and 1 base from J, the junction contained 3 bases not matched to a gene. The CDR3 spans 16 residues. Germline-derived CDR1 and CDR2 are KGHDR and SFDVKD. As DNA, the CDR3 is TGTGCCACCAGTGATTCAAGGACAGGGAACACCGGGGAGCTGTTTTTT. This gives the protein CATSDSRTGNTGELFF.

This clone was detected once. V is TRBV4-1 and J is TRBJ1-4; 10 bases agree with TRBD1. Germline CDR1 reads MGHRA; CDR2 reads YSYEKL. The CDR3 sequence is 14 residues long. V shed 4 bases and J 7 bases; nucleotides not matched to a gene: 3. For the CDR3, the DNA is TGCGCCAGCAGCCGAGGACAGGGGGGTGAAAAACTGTTTTTT. The encoded protein is CASSRGQGGEKLFF.

The chain combines TRBV4-1 with TRBJ2-1; 8 bases are shared with TRBD1. In germline, CDR1 is MGHRA, CDR2 YSYEKL. The V gene end was trimmed by 5 bases and the J gene end by 7 bases; junction bases not matched to a gene: 22. There are 19 residues in the CDR3. The CDR3 reads CASSGSGYGRDRGKNEQFF. In DNA form, the CDR3 reads TGCGCCAGCAGCGGAAGTGGCTATGGCCGAGACAGGGGAAAGAATGAGCAGTTCTTC.

J is TRBJ1-2 and V is TRBV9; 8 bases are a match to TRBD1. Unmatched junction bases numbered 18, after V lost 7 bases and J lost 7 bases. The CDR3 has 16 residues. Germline V lookup: CDR1 SGDLS, CDR2 YYNGEE. The CDR3, as DNA: TGTGCCAGCCCTACGCCGAGAGGAGGGACAGGAGGTGGCTACACCTTC. Translating it yields CASPTPRGGTGGGYTF.

This CDR3 is CASSPRRLAEAFF. The CDR3 coding sequence is TGTGCCAGCAGCCCCCGTCGGCTAGCTGAAGCTTTCTTT. The chain uses TRBV3-1 (or the pseudogene TRBV3-2) and TRBJ1-1; D is uncertain. V lost 4 bases and J 6 bases, leaving 12 bases between the germline ends. Germline V gives CDR1 LGHDT, CDR2 YNNKEL (reference sequence). This CDR3 has 13 amino acids.

The gene calls are TRBV19 and TRBJ1-2; D is uncertain. The V end was cut by 3 bases, the J end by 4 bases, with 9 bases between. Germline CDR1 LNHDA, CDR2 SQIVND (reference sequence). There are 13 residues in the CDR3. Here the CDR3 reads CASSIPGLYGYTF. The CDR3 DNA sequence: TGTGCCAGTAGTATCCCAGGCCTCTATGGCTACACCTTC.

This clone was counted a single time. One end of the junction fails to match germline, which may point to a read error. The same CDR3 is also encoded by other DNA sequences in this sample. The chain combines TRBV18 with TRBJ2-3; the D is unclear. In germline, CDR1 is KGHSH, CDR2 LQKENI. This CDR3 is built from 11 residues. The CDR3 coding sequence is TGTGCCAGTTCACCTAGGGATACGCAGTATTTT. It is translated as CASSPRDTQYF. The complete variable domain, with remaining parts taken from reference TRBV18 and TRBJ2-3, reads NAGVMQNPRHLVRRRGQEARLRCSPMKGHSHVYWYRQLPEEGLKFMVYLQKENIIDESGMPKERFSAEFPKEGPSILRIQQVVRGDSAAYFCASSPRDTQYFGPGTRLTVL.

The chain employs TRBV9 and TRBJ1-2; D is ambiguous. This CDR3 is built from 15 residues. The V end was cut by 0 bases, the J end by 4 bases, with 13 bases between. CDR1 and CDR2 (germline): SGDLS, YYNGEE. CDR3 in amino acids: CASSVAAGGPYGYTF. CDR3 nucleotides: TGTGCCAGCAGCGTAGCTGCGGGAGGGCCCTATGGCTACACCTTC.

The chain is built from TRBV7-2 and TRBJ2-2; 13 bases line up with TRBD2. V was pared by 3 bases and J by 6 bases, with 4 bases of the junction left unmatched. Germline V lookup: CDR1 SGHTA, CDR2 FQGNSA. This CDR3 contains 16 residues. The CDR3 DNA follows: TGTGCCAGCAGCTTGGGACTAGCGGGGTATGCCGGGGAGCTGTTTTTT. Translating it yields CASSLGLAGYAGELFF.

V gene TRBV7-9 combines with J gene TRBJ1-2, with unresolved D. Trimming took off 3 bases at V and 4 bases at J, with 9 bases between the two ends. This CDR3 region has 13 residues. CDR1 is SEHNR and CDR2 is FQNEAQ in the germline V gene (reference sequence). In DNA form, the CDR3 reads TGTGCCAGCAGCTTTAGAAGCTCCTATGGCTACACCTTC. It yields the protein CASSFRSSYGYTF.

CDR3 DNA sequence: TGTGCCAGCAGTAAGGACAGCTACACTGAAGCTTTCTTT. Translating it yields CASSKDSYTEAFF. The chain joins TRBV28 to TRBJ1-1; D perhaps matches TRBD1 (6 bases). This CDR3 has 13 residues. Per the germline V gene, CDR1 is MDHEN and CDR2 is SYDVKM. Trimming shortened V by 5 bases and J by 3 bases, and 10 bases separated the two germline ends.

The chain carries TRBV11-2 and TRBJ2-7; D is possibly TRBD2 (6 bases). This CDR3 comprises 15 residues. The V end lost 1 base, the J end lost 5 bases, and 15 bases lay between the germline ends. CDR1 is SGHAT and CDR2 is FQNNGV in the germline V gene. CDR3 sequence: CASSLVGGAGNEQYF. CDR3 in DNA: TGTGCCAGCAGCTTAGTCGGAGGGGCGGGTAACGAGCAGTACTTC.

This chain joins TRBV5-1 and TRBJ2-3, with D hard to call. V lost 7 bases and J lost 5, with 14 bases in between. Germline CDR1 is SGHRS and CDR2 is YFSETQ. The CDR3 has 13 residues. The CDR3: CASALSAGDTQYF. In DNA form, the CDR3 reads TGCGCCAGCGCTTTATCGGCCGGAGATACGCAGTATTTT.

V and J are TRBV3-1 (or the pseudogene TRBV3-2) and TRBJ2-7; 8 bases are shared with TRBD1. CDR1 and CDR2 from the germline V gene are LGHDT and YNNKEL (reference sequence). Trimming took 4 bases from V and 5 from J; bases not matched to a gene: 10. CDR3 length: 15 amino acids. The CDR3 loop reads CASSLRADRAHEQYF. For the CDR3, the DNA is TGTGCCAGCAGCCTCAGAGCGGACAGGGCGCACGAGCAGTACTTC.

The chain joins TRBV7-8 to TRBJ1-5; D is unclear. With 6 bases removed from V and 6 bases from J, the gap between germline ends came to 12 bases. Germline CDR1 SGHVS, CDR2 FQNEAQ. This CDR3 is 13 amino acids long. The CDR3 bases are TGTGCCAGCAGTCACGATCGAGGTCAGCCCCAGCATTTT. It encodes CASSHDRGQPQHF.

V usage is TRBV19 and J usage is TRBJ1-1; 7 bases are a match to TRBD1. CDR1 is LNHDA and CDR2 is SQIVND in the germline V gene (reference sequence). With V trimmed by 2 bases and J by 0 bases, 6 bases remained unmatched. This CDR3 is 16 amino acids long. For the CDR3, the DNA is TGTGCCAGTAGTATACGGAGGGGGCGGGTGAACACTGAAGCTTTCTTT. Translated, it gives CASSIRRGRVNTEAFF.

The chain employs TRBV4-2 and TRBJ1-5; D remains ambiguous. The germline V gene encodes CDR1 LGHNA and CDR2 YNFKEQ. The CDR3 covers 16 residues. V gave up 2 bases and J gave up 0 bases, with 11 bases separating them. DNA for the CDR3: TGTGCCAGCAGCCAACGACATATTTTTAGCAATCAGCCCCAGCATTTT. It codes for CASSQRHIFSNQPQHF.

The chain links TRBV11-2 to TRBJ2-3; TRBD2 is a possible D gene (5 bases). The CDR3 contains 16 residues. CDR1 SGHAT and CDR2 FQNNGV come from the germline V gene. Trimming took off 5 bases at V and 0 bases at J, with 15 bases between the two ends. CDR3: CASSRGLLTSTDTQYF. For the CDR3, the DNA is TGTGCCAGCAGCCGAGGACTTCTGACAAGCACAGATACGCAGTATTTT.

This clone has just one count. The chain employs TRBV4-3 and TRBJ2-7; weak D call: TRBD2 (7 bases). Trimming took 0 bases from V and 2 from J, leaving 11 bases between them. Germline V gene sequence: CDR1 LGHNA, CDR2 YSLEER. The CDR3 is 15 residues long. The CDR3 region is CASSQEWRGPYEQYF. In DNA form, the CDR3 reads TGCGCCAGCAGCCAAGAGTGGCGGGGGCCCTACGAGCAGTACTTC.

CDR3 sequence: CASSYHPAGGNTIYF. CDR3 in DNA: TGTGCCAGCAGTTACCACCCGGCGGGTGGAAACACCATATATTTT. V gene TRBV6-5 combines with J gene TRBJ1-3; D not certain. The V and J ends lost 2 bases and 3 bases respectively, with 11 bases between them. CDR1 MNHEY and CDR2 SVGAGI come from the germline V gene. The CDR3 loop spans 15 amino acids.

The chain uses TRBV6-5 and TRBJ2-7; 7 nucleotides align to TRBD2. The CDR3 spans 14 residues. Germline CDR1 reads MNHEY; CDR2 reads SVGAGI. V shed 6 bases and J 1 base; nucleotides not matched to a gene: 6. The DNA for the CDR3 is TGTGCCAGCAGACCACCGGGACTATCCTACGAGCAGTACTTC. Its translation is CASRPPGLSYEQYF.

This chain uses TRBV7-2 with TRBJ2-5; a weak D match, TRBD2 (7 bases). There are 16 residues in the CDR3. CDR1 is SGHTA, CDR2 FQGNSA, per germline. Trimming pared 6 bases from V and 7 bases from J, leaving 24 bases between. CDR3 sequence reads: CASRAAWGQGGGTQYF. The DNA of the CDR3 is TGTGCCAGCAGAGCGGCGTGGGGTCAGGGAGGGGGGACCCAGTACTTC. Full variable domain (remainder filled in from reference TRBV7-2 and TRBJ2-5): GAGVSQSPSNKVTEKGKDVELRCDPISGHTALYWYRQSLGQGLEFLIYFQGNSAPDKSGLPSDRFSAERTGGSVSTLTIQRTQQEDSAVYLCASRAAWGQGGGTQYFGPGTRLLVL.

The rearrangement joins TRBV11-1 to TRBJ1-1; 8 positions match TRBD1. J gave up 4 bases and V 5 bases, and 3 bases lay outside the gene matches. This CDR3 is built from 13 residues. Germline CDR1 and CDR2: SGHAT and FQDESV (reference sequence). In nucleotides, the CDR3 is TGTGCCAGCAGCCAAACAGGGGGCACTGAAGCTTTCTTT. It yields the protein CASSQTGGTEAFF.